These T cell receptor beta chains were read from a single sample in a study of shared clonotypes between healthy human individuals. Profiled with immunoSEQ multiplex PCR; TCRdb holds only in-frame clones, not every one. Among under 700,000 clones listed, about 95% were seen once. Sequenced: naive CD8+ T cells sorted from blood. Receptors were obtained from a woman in her twenties or thirties in good health. CDR3s include the opening cysteine and the closing phenylalanine or tryptophan. Each record gives: CDR3 protein, CDR3 DNA, J gene, D gene, V gene, CDR3 length. D genes are given only for firm matches.

CDR3 protein: CASSDRVGHEEQYF; CDR3 DNA: TGTGCCAGCAGTGACAGGGTTGGCCACGAGGAGCAGTACTTC; J gene: TRBJ2-7; D gene: NA; V gene: TRBV2; CDR3 length: 14
CDR3 protein: CASSLIGENQNTEAFF; CDR3 DNA: TGTGCCAGCAGCTTAATAGGGGAGAACCAGAACACTGAAGCTTTCTTT; J gene: TRBJ1-1; D gene: NA; V gene: TRBV7-6; CDR3 length: 16
CDR3 protein: CASSETGTPNEQFF; CDR3 DNA: TGCGCCAGCAGTGAGACAGGGACACCCAATGAGCAGTTCTTC; J gene: TRBJ2-1; D gene: NA; V gene: TRBV10-2; CDR3 length: 14
CDR3 protein: CASSSGQLVYGYTF; CDR3 DNA: TGTGCCAGCAGCTCGGGACAGCTAGTCTATGGCTACACCTTC; J gene: TRBJ1-2; D gene: TRBD1; V gene: TRBV7-2; CDR3 length: 14
CDR3 protein: CASTRLAGNQETQYF; CDR3 DNA: TGCGCCAGCACCAGACTAGCGGGGAACCAAGAGACCCAGTACTTC; J gene: TRBJ2-5; D gene: TRBD2; V gene: TRBV10-2; CDR3 length: 15
CDR3 protein: CASSDSNQPQHF; CDR3 DNA: TGTGCCAGCAGCGACAGCAATCAGCCCCAGCATTTT; J gene: TRBJ1-5; D gene: NA; V gene: TRBV7-9; CDR3 length: 12
CDR3 protein: CASSGLAGGGNEQFF; CDR3 DNA: TGCGCCAGCAGCGGGCTAGCGGGAGGGGGAAATGAGCAGTTCTTC; J gene: TRBJ2-1; D gene: TRBD2; V gene: TRBV5-1; CDR3 length: 15
CDR3 protein: CASSLPAVTRSGANVLTF; CDR3 DNA: TGTGCCAGCAGCCTCCCCGCCGTAACTAGATCTGGGGCCAACGTCCTGACTTTC; J gene: TRBJ2-6; D gene: NA; V gene: TRBV9; CDR3 length: 18
CDR3 protein: CASSIGIAGTGKTYEQYF; CDR3 DNA: TGTGCCAGTAGTATCGGCATAGCCGGGACAGGGAAAACCTACGAGCAGTACTTC; J gene: TRBJ2-7; D gene: TRBD1; V gene: TRBV19; CDR3 length: 18
CDR3 protein: CASSDPTEGSEKLFF; CDR3 DNA: TGTGCCAGCAGTGACCCGACAGAGGGGTCTGAAAAACTGTTTTTT; J gene: TRBJ1-4; D gene: NA; V gene: TRBV2; CDR3 length: 15
CDR3 protein: CASSSVGAGANVLTF; CDR3 DNA: TGTGCCAGCAGCTCGGTTGGGGCCGGGGCCAACGTCCTGACTTTC; J gene: TRBJ2-6; D gene: NA; V gene: TRBV5-6; CDR3 length: 15
CDR3 protein: CASSPTSGDTGELFF; CDR3 DNA: TGTGCCAGCAGTCCTACTAGCGGGGACACCGGGGAGCTGTTTTTT; J gene: TRBJ2-2; D gene: TRBD2; V gene: TRBV6-6; CDR3 length: 15
CDR3 protein: CASSSTSGRKMDTQYF; CDR3 DNA: TGCGCCAGCAGCTCGACTAGCGGGAGGAAAATGGATACGCAGTATTTT; J gene: TRBJ2-3; D gene: TRBD2; V gene: TRBV5-1; CDR3 length: 16
CDR3 protein: CASSPGQIVANEKLFF; CDR3 DNA: TGTGCCAGCTCACCAGGACAGATTGTGGCTAATGAAAAACTGTTTTTT; J gene: TRBJ1-4; D gene: NA; V gene: TRBV18; CDR3 length: 16
CDR3 protein: CASSQLPGQGNEKLFF; CDR3 DNA: TGTGCCAGCAGCCAATTACCGGGACAGGGTAATGAAAAACTGTTTTTT; J gene: TRBJ1-4; D gene: TRBD1; V gene: TRBV28; CDR3 length: 16
CDR3 protein: CASSFLNEAFF; CDR3 DNA: TGTGCCAGCAGCTTTTTAAATGAAGCTTTCTTT; J gene: TRBJ1-1; D gene: NA; V gene: TRBV5-4; CDR3 length: 11
CDR3 protein: CASSETGITEAFF; CDR3 DNA: TGTGCCAGCAGTGAAACAGGGATCACTGAAGCTTTCTTT; J gene: TRBJ1-1; D gene: NA; V gene: TRBV6-4; CDR3 length: 13
CDR3 protein: CASSEWTGTGEQFF; CDR3 DNA: TGTGCCAGCAGTGAATGGACAGGGACCGGTGAGCAGTTCTTC; J gene: TRBJ2-1; D gene: TRBD1; V gene: TRBV6-1; CDR3 length: 14
CDR3 protein: CASSLGQGTNTEAFF; CDR3 DNA: TGTGCCAGCAGCTTAGGGCAGGGAACGAACACTGAAGCTTTCTTT; J gene: TRBJ1-1; D gene: NA; V gene: TRBV7-9; CDR3 length: 15
CDR3 protein: CASSQHSNQPQHF; CDR3 DNA: TGTGCCAGCAGCCAACATAGCAATCAGCCCCAGCATTTT; J gene: TRBJ1-5; D gene: NA; V gene: TRBV16; CDR3 length: 13
CDR3 protein: CASSPPPGLGSAGELFF; CDR3 DNA: TGTGCCAGCAGCCCCCCCCCGGGACTAGGTAGTGCCGGGGAGCTGTTTTTT; J gene: TRBJ2-2; D gene: TRBD2; V gene: TRBV5-6; CDR3 length: 17
CDR3 protein: CASSEGDSGSYEQYF; CDR3 DNA: TGTGCCAGCAGTGAAGGGGACAGTGGGTCCTACGAGCAGTACTTC; J gene: TRBJ2-7; D gene: TRBD1; V gene: TRBV2; CDR3 length: 15